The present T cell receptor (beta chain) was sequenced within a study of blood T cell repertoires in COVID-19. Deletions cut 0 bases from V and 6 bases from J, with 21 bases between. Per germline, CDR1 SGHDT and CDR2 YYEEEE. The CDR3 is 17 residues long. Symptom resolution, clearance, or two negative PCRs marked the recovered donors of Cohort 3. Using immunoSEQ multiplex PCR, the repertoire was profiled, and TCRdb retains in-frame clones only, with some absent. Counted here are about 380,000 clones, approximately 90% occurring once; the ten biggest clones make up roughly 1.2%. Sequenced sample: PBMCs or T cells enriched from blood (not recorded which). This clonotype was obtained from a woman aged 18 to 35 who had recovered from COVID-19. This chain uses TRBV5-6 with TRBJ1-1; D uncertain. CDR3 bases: TGTGCCAGCAGCTTGGTGGGATCGTCGGGGTTCGGAGCTGAAGCTTTCTTT. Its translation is CASSLVGSSGFGAEAFF.